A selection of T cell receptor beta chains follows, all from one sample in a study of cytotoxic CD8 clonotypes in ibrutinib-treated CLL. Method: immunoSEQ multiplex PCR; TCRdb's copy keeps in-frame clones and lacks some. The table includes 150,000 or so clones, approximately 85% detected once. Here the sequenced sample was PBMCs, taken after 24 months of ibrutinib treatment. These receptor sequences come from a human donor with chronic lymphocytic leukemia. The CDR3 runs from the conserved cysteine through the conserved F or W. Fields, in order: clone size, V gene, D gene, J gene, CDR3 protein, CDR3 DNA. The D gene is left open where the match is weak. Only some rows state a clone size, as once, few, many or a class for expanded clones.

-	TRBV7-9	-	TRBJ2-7	CASSPGRDYEQYF	TGTGCCAGCAGCCCGGGGCGGGACTACGAGCAGTACTTC
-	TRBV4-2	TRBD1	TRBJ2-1	CASRQQGASYNEQFF	TGTGCCAGCAGGCAACAGGGGGCCTCCTACAATGAGCAGTTCTTC
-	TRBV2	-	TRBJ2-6	CASSEVRARAGANVLTF	TGTGCCAGCAGTGAAGTCAGGGCGAGGGCTGGGGCCAACGTCCTGACTTTC
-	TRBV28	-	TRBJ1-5	CASSSGGKPQHF	TGTGCCAGCAGTTCGGGGGGGAAGCCCCAGCATTTT
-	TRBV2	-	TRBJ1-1	CASRWQSFGNTEAFF	TGTGCCAGCCGCTGGCAGAGCTTTGGGAACACTGAAGCTTTCTTT
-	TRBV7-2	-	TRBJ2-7	CASRNNRAGYEQYF	TGTGCCAGCAGAAATAACAGGGCCGGCTACGAGCAGTACTTC
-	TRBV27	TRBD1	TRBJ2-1	CASSRYPQGYEQFF	TGTGCCAGCAGTCGCTACCCACAGGGGTATGAGCAGTTCTTC
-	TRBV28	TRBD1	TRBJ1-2	CASSSAGQGSPLGGYTF	TGTGCCAGCAGTTCGGCAGGACAGGGGAGCCCTCTGGGCGGCTACACCTTC
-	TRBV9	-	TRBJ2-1	CASSVASRGNEQFF	TGTGCCAGCAGCGTAGCTAGTCGGGGCAATGAGCAGTTCTTC
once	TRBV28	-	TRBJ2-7	CASSLGDASRYEQYF	TGTGCCAGCAGTTTGGGGGACGCCTCCCGCTACGAGCAGTACTTC
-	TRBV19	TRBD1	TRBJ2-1	CASSSGTGGSHEQFF	TGTGCCAGTAGTTCCGGGACAGGGGGCTCCCATGAGCAGTTCTTC
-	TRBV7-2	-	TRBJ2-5	CASSLSGAKETQYF	TGTGCCAGCAGCTTAAGTGGCGCCAAAGAGACCCAGTACTTC
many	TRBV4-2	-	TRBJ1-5	CASSQEPGTEQPQHF	TGTGCCAGCAGCCAAGAACCGGGGACTGAACAGCCCCAGCATTTT
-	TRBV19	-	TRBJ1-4	CASRQTATNEKLFF	TGTGCCAGTAGACAGACAGCAACTAATGAAAAACTGTTTTTT
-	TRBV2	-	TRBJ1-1	CASSPEWAMNTEAFF	TGTGCCAGCAGTCCCGAGTGGGCCATGAACACTGAAGCTTTCTTT
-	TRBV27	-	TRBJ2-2	CASSLEGRTGELFF	TGTGCCAGCAGTTTAGAGGGTCGGACCGGGGAGCTGTTTTTT
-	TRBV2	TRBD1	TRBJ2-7	CASSTGTGSEQYF	TGTGCCAGCAGTACCGGGACAGGGTCCGAGCAGTACTTC
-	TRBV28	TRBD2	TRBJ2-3	CASSFPGGGKDTQYF	TGTGCCAGCAGTTTTCCCGGCGGGGGGAAAGATACGCAGTATTTT
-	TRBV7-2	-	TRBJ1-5	CASSFSRSQPQHF	TGTGCCAGCAGCTTTTCCCGATCTCAGCCCCAGCATTTT
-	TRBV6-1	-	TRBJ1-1	CASSEDRFMNTEAFF	TGTGCCAGCAGTGAAGACAGGTTCATGAACACTGAAGCTTTCTTT
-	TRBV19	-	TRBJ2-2	CASSILDYTGELFF	TGTGCCAGTAGTATTTTGGATTACACCGGGGAGCTGTTTTTT
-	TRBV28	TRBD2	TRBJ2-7	CASRLAGVGEQYF	TGTGCCAGCAGACTAGCGGGAGTCGGCGAGCAGTACTTC
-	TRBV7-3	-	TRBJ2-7	CASSLQGTSYEQYF	TGTGCCAGCAGCTTACAGGGGACTTCCTACGAGCAGTACTTC
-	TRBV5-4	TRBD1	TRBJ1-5	CASSRQGADQPQHF	TGTGCCAGCAGCCGACAGGGGGCGGATCAGCCCCAGCATTTT
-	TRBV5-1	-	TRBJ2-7	CASSPAGGRNYEQYF	TGCGCCAGCAGCCCCGCCGGGGGGCGCAACTACGAGCAGTACTTC
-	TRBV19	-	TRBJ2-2	CASSIHTVATGELFF	TGTGCCAGTAGTATACACACGGTGGCCACCGGGGAGCTGTTTTTT
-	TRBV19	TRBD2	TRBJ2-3	CASSETGAGGGSDTQYF	TGTGCCAGTAGCGAAACGGGAGCGGGAGGTGGGTCAGATACGCAGTATTTT
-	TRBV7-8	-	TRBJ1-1	CASSPAGYTEAFF	TGTGCCAGCAGTCCAGCCGGCTACACTGAAGCTTTCTTT
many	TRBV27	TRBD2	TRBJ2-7	CASSLKPSGGAEQYF	TGTGCCAGCAGTTTAAAGCCTAGCGGGGGGGCTGAGCAGTACTTC
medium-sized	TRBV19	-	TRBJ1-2	CASRWVFRRSEAGYTF	TGTGCCAGTAGGTGGGTTTTCAGGCGCTCGGAGGCGGGCTACACCTTC
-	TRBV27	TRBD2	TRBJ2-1	CASSLWGVGDSGSNEQFF	TGTGCCAGCAGTTTATGGGGGGTTGGGGATAGCGGGAGCAATGAGCAGTTCTTC
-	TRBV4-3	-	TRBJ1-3	CASSLGTQDLSSGNTIYF	TGCGCCAGCAGCCTCGGGACACAAGACCTGAGCTCTGGAAACACCATATATTTT
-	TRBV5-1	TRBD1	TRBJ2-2	CASSRGTGGTTGELFF	TGCGCCAGCAGCAGGGGGACAGGGGGTACCACCGGGGAGCTGTTTTTT
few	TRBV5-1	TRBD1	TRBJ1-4	CASTGGGQGREKLFF	TGCGCCAGCACCGGAGGGGGACAGGGTCGTGAAAAACTGTTTTTT
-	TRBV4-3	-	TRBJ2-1	CASSQELYNEQFF	TGCGCCAGCAGCCAAGAATTATACAATGAGCAGTTCTTC
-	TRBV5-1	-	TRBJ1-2	CASSLEAIYGYTF	TGCGCCAGCAGCTTGGAGGCTATCTATGGCTACACCTTC
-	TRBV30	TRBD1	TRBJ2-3	CAWSVGTGADTQYF	TGTGCCTGGAGTGTAGGGACAGGGGCAGATACGCAGTATTTT
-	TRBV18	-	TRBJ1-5	CASSPLSAGYQPQHF	TGTGCCAGCTCACCCCTCAGTGCGGGGTACCAGCCCCAGCATTTT
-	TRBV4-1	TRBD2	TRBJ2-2	CASSQEGTSMFTGELFF	TGCGCCAGCAGCCAAGAAGGGACTAGTATGTTCACCGGGGAGCTGTTTTTT
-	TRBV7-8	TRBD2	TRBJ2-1	CASSLRPLAGGIYNEQFF	TGTGCCAGCAGCTTAAGACCCCTAGCGGGGGGGATTTACAATGAGCAGTTCTTC
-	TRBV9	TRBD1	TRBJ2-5	CASSSTGGPQETQYF	TGTGCCAGCAGCTCGACAGGGGGCCCTCAGGAGACCCAGTACTTC
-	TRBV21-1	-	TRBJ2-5	CASSRTSSKEQETQYF	TGTGCCAGCAGCAGGACTAGCAGCAAGGAACAAGAGACCCAGTACTTC
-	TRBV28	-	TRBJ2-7	CASSLIGTLRDTNYEQYF	TGTGCCAGCAGTTTAATCGGAACCCTCCGGGACACGAACTACGAGCAGTACTTC
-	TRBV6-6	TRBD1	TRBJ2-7	CASGTGGYEQYF	TGTGCCAGCGGGACAGGGGGCTACGAGCAGTACTTC
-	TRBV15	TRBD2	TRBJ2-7	CATSRDSRGSIYEQYF	TGTGCCACCAGCAGAGACTCGCGCGGGAGTATCTACGAGCAGTACTTC
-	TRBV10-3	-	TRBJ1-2	CAISEPPPSLGGPLPGYTF	TGTGCCATCAGTGAGCCTCCCCCGTCCCTCGGGGGGCCCCTTCCTGGCTACACCTTC
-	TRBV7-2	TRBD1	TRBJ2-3	CASSLAPGQGDTQYF	TGTGCCAGCAGCTTAGCGCCGGGACAGGGCGATACGCAGTATTTT